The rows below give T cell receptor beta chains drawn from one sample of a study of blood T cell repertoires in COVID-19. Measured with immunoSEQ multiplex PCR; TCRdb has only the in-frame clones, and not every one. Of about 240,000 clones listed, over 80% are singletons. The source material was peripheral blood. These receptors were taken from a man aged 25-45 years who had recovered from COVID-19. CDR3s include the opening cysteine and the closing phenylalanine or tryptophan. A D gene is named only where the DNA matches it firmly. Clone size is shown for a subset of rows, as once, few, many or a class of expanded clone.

CDR3: CASGEQTGAGIQYF
DNA: TGTGCCAGCGGAGAACAGACAGGGGCGGGGATTCAGTACTTC
D: TRBD1
size: NA
V: TRBV7-2
J: TRBJ2-4

CDR3: CASSLTGAGMGTQYF
DNA: TGTGCCAGCAGCCTGACAGGGGCGGGAATGGGGACCCAGTACTTC
D: TRBD1
size: NA
V: TRBV11-2
J: TRBJ2-5

CDR3: CASSQAVRTATYEQYF
DNA: TGTGCCAGCAGCCAAGCCGTCAGGACAGCGACCTACGAGCAGTACTTC
D: NA
size: few
V: TRBV3-1/TRBV3-2
J: TRBJ2-7

CDR3: CASSEARLAGAGYTQYF
DNA: TGTGCCAGCAGTGAAGCGCGTCTAGCGGGGGCGGGGTATACGCAGTATTTT
D: TRBD2
size: NA
V: TRBV2
J: TRBJ2-3

CDR3: CASSEAWDRGKTQYF
DNA: TGTGCCAGCAGTGAAGCTTGGGACAGGGGCAAGACCCAGTACTTC
D: TRBD1
size: NA
V: TRBV6-1
J: TRBJ2-5

CDR3: CASSLLAGGTLEQYF
DNA: TGTGCCAGCAGCTTACTAGCGGGGGGTACCCTCGAGCAGTACTTC
D: TRBD2
size: NA
V: TRBV5-4
J: TRBJ2-7

CDR3: CASSLASLADTQYF
DNA: TGTGCCAGCAGCTTAGCCTCCCTAGCCGATACGCAGTATTTT
D: NA
size: NA
V: TRBV7-8
J: TRBJ2-3

CDR3: CASSYGQGNTQYF
DNA: TGTGCCAGCAGTTACGGACAGGGCAATACGCAGTATTTT
D: TRBD1
size: once
V: TRBV6-5
J: TRBJ2-3

CDR3: CASSLGDRNQPQHF
DNA: TGTGCCAGCAGTCTGGGAGATCGAAATCAGCCCCAGCATTTT
D: NA
size: NA
V: TRBV6-5
J: TRBJ1-5

CDR3: CASSRGEGTNGQPQHF
DNA: TGCGCCAGCAGCCGAGGGGAAGGGACAAACGGGCAGCCCCAGCATTTT
D: NA
size: NA
V: TRBV4-1
J: TRBJ1-5

CDR3: CASSSIYTGQETQYF
DNA: TGTGCCAGCAGCTCCATTTACACAGGTCAAGAGACCCAGTACTTC
D: NA
size: NA
V: TRBV5-6
J: TRBJ2-5

CDR3: CASSLFVSVRYGYTF
DNA: TGTGCCAGCAGCTTATTTGTATCGGTCCGCTATGGCTACACCTTC
D: NA
size: once
V: TRBV7-3
J: TRBJ1-2